A single T cell receptor (beta chain) is shown here with its context. Its specificity is unknown. These data originate in a study of beta chain features in type 1 diabetes. Whole-study results and caveats: A PCR bias possibly favoring shorter templates would apply equally to patients and controls.

This CDR3 spans 15 amino acids. The V end lost 3 bases, the J end lost 0 bases, and 10 bases lay between the germline ends. Germline assignment: CDR1 MNHNS and CDR2 SASEGT. Isolated RNA was reverse transcribed in full, so expressed TCRB transcripts were sequenced. The protocol was immunoSEQ multiplex PCR, while the TCRdb copy is restricted to in-frame clones and leaves out a portion. The repertoire holds 300,000 to 400,000 clones, more than 9.5% seen once, with roughly 0.014% in the top ten. The source material was naive CD4+ T cells from blood. The V and J genes are TRBV6-1 and TRBJ2-3; the D gene is possibly TRBD1 (7 bases). The receptor was derived from a woman aged 30 to 39 in good health. CDR3 nucleotide sequence: TGTGCCAGCAGTGAGACAGGGACTAGCACAGATACGCAGTATTTT. Its protein product is CASSETGTSTDTQYF.